This is a list of T cell receptor beta chains from one sample in a study of response to subunit inactivated influenza vaccine. TCRdb recomputed calls from the RT-PCR reads with MiXCR, one row per CDR3 protein. The profile shows about 540,000 distinct CDR3 sequences, 14% of them singletons. Sequenced material: PBMCs from blood, taken about 12 days after vaccination. The receptors stem from a man aged 50-60 years who received an inactivated influenza vaccine. The CDR3 runs from the conserved cysteine through the conserved F or W. Each record gives: V gene, D gene, clone size, J gene, CDR3 protein, CDR3 DNA. D genes are given only for firm matches. Some rows mark clone size as missing; the rest say once, few, many or name a class of expanded clone.

>TRBV6-2/TRBV6-3|-|few|TRBJ2-3
CASRSSGHPDTQYF
TGTGCCAGCAGATCATCAGGGCACCCAGATACGCAGTATTTT
>TRBV12-3/TRBV12-4|-|few|TRBJ2-5
CASSPPYSLLNQETQYF
TGTGCCAGCAGTCCACCCTACTCACTCCTGAACCAAGAGACCCAGTACTTC
>TRBV7-9|-|-|TRBJ1-1
CASSLAQAGYPEAFF
TGTGCCAGCAGCTTAGCACAGGCTGGGTACCCTGAAGCTTTCTTT
>TRBV28|-|few|TRBJ2-1
CASSLYRGHSYNEQFF
TGTGCCAGCAGTTTATATCGCGGACACTCCTACAATGAGCAGTTCTTC
>TRBV6-1|-|few|TRBJ2-7
CASSLEGGVYEQYF
TGTGCCAGCAGCCTCGAGGGAGGAGTCTACGAGCAGTACTTC
>TRBV2|-|-|TRBJ2-5
CASSGFKATQETQYF
TGTGCCAGCAGTGGCTTCAAGGCCACACAAGAGACCCAGTACTTC
>TRBV6-1|-|few|TRBJ1-3
CASSGDSGNTIYF
TGTGCCAGCAGCGGAGACTCTGGAAACACCATATATTTT
>TRBV28|-|few|TRBJ1-1
CASSRASGEAFF
TGTGCCAGCAGCCGAGCAAGCGGTGAAGCTTTCTTT
>TRBV20-1|TRBD2|few|TRBJ2-5
CSARGGREETQYF
TGCAGTGCTAGAGGCGGGAGGGAAGAGACCCAGTACTTC
>TRBV11-3|TRBD1|few|TRBJ2-1
CASSFGQGYNEQFF
TGTGCCAGCAGCTTCGGACAGGGCTACAATGAGCAGTTCTTC
>TRBV14|-|many|TRBJ2-5
CASSQVRTQYF
TGTGCCAGCAGCCAAGTACGGACCCAGTACTTC
>TRBV5-1|-|-|TRBJ2-1
CASSLNFQGWEQFF
TGCGCCAGCAGCTTAAACTTTCAGGGATGGGAGCAGTTCTTC
>TRBV6-2/TRBV6-3|-|few|TRBJ2-7
CASSYSARDLWDF
TGTGCCAGCAGTTACTCCGCCCGGGACCTCTGGGACTTC
>TRBV27|-|-|TRBJ1-1
CASSFGLNTEAFF
TGTGCCAGCAGTTTTGGTCTGAACACTGAAGCTTTCTTT
>TRBV9|TRBD2|-|TRBJ2-7
CASSASAGVLDEQYF
TGTGCCAGCAGCGCGTCAGCGGGGGTCCTAGACGAGCAGTACTTC
>TRBV20-1|-|few|TRBJ1-2
CSARGEQGAGGYTF
TGCAGTGCTAGAGGGGAACAGGGTGCTGGTGGCTACACCTTC
>TRBV24-1|-|few|TRBJ2-1
CATSDVGKTYNEQFF
TGTGCCACCAGTGATGTGGGAAAAACCTACAATGAGCAGTTCTTC
>TRBV7-9|-|-|TRBJ1-5
CASSLAIATGDQPQHF
TGTGCCAGCAGCTTAGCGATAGCCACGGGAGACCAGCCCCAGCATTTT
>TRBV29-1|TRBD1|many|TRBJ2-2
CSVDREGRTGELFF
TGCAGCGTGGACAGGGAAGGGCGGACCGGGGAGCTGTTTTTT
>TRBV4-2|TRBD1|-|TRBJ2-7
CASSQVVGQGSGEQYF
TGTGCCAGCAGCCAAGTTGTGGGACAGGGGTCGGGGGAGCAGTACTTC
>TRBV3-1|-|-|TRBJ2-1
CASSQAAANEQFF
TGTGCCAGCAGCCAAGCGGCGGCCAATGAGCAGTTCTTC
>TRBV5-1|-|-|TRBJ2-7
CASSLRIYEQYF
TGCGCCAGCAGCTTGAGGATTTACGAGCAGTACTTC
>TRBV6-7|-|-|TRBJ1-1
CASSYYLTEAFF
TGTGCCAGCAGTTACTACCTCACTGAAGCTTTCTTT
>TRBV18|TRBD1|-|TRBJ2-7
CASSTDRGSSYEQYF
TGTGCCAGCTCCACCGACAGGGGATCTTCCTACGAGCAGTACTTC
>TRBV30|-|few|TRBJ1-4
CAWSALFNEKLFF
TGTGCCTGGAGTGCACTGTTCAATGAAAAACTGTTTTTT
>TRBV20-1|-|-|TRBJ2-1
CSAWWTKGGWSSYNEQFF
TGCAGTGCATGGTGGACTAAGGGGGGCTGGAGCTCCTACAATGAGCAGTTCTTC
>TRBV7-6|TRBD2|few|TRBJ2-7
CASSLALATIAGNYEQYF
TGTGCCAGCAGCTTAGCCTTGGCGACGATAGCGGGGAACTACGAGCAGTACTTC
>TRBV28|-|few|TRBJ1-4
CASRTTNEKLFF
TGTGCCAGCAGAACAACTAATGAAAAACTGTTTTTT
>TRBV4-2|-|many|TRBJ2-5
CASSPHSGGLGTSEETQYF
TGTGCCAGCAGCCCCCATTCGGGGGGCCTCGGAACTAGCGAAGAGACCCAGTACTTC
>TRBV27|-|-|TRBJ2-7
CASSLKVNYEQYF
TGTGCCAGCAGTTTGAAGGTAAACTACGAGCAGTACTTC
>TRBV28|-|-|TRBJ2-3
CASSSRLRGRHPRGTDTQYF
TGTGCCAGCAGTTCCCGACTAAGGGGGAGGCACCCACGCGGCACAGATACGCAGTATTTT
>TRBV29-1|TRBD2|few|TRBJ2-2
CSVELGLAGDTGELFF
TGCAGCGTTGAGTTAGGGCTAGCGGGAGACACCGGGGAGCTGTTTTTT
>TRBV20-1|TRBD2|-|TRBJ2-7
CSATPGLAYEQYF
TGCAGTGCGACACCGGGACTAGCCTACGAGCAGTACTTC
>TRBV7-2|-|-|TRBJ1-2
CAISEGQPANYGYTF
TGTGCCATCTCGGAAGGACAGCCAGCTAACTATGGCTACACCTTC
>TRBV5-1|-|-|TRBJ2-1
CASSLEVNNEQFF
TGCGCCAGCAGCTTGGAGGTAAACAATGAGCAGTTCTTC
>TRBV9|-|-|TRBJ1-4
CASSVATSGLSEKLFF
TGTGCCAGCAGCGTAGCTACTTCGGGACTCTCTGAAAAACTGTTTTTT
>TRBV29-1|-|-|TRBJ2-5
CSVGGARQETQYF
TGCAGCGTTGGGGGGGCTCGCCAAGAGACCCAGTACTTC
>TRBV7-2|-|-|TRBJ2-1
CASSFTGFNEQFF
TGTGCCAGCAGCTTTACTGGATTCAATGAGCAGTTCTTC
>TRBV20-1|-|many|TRBJ1-6
CSARDHRQPGNSPLHF
TGCAGTGCTAGAGATCATCGACAGCCCGGTAATTCACCCCTCCACTTT
>TRBV7-2|TRBD1|-|TRBJ2-2
CASSLQGARTGELFF
TGTGCCAGCAGCCTACAGGGGGCGAGGACCGGGGAGCTGTTTTTT
>TRBV10-3|-|-|TRBJ2-5
CAISEGGARETQYF
TGTGCCATCAGTGAGGGGGGGGCCCGAGAGACCCAGTACTTC
>TRBV13|TRBD1|-|TRBJ1-2
CASSQSTGGLGYTF
TGTGCCAGCAGCCAGAGCACAGGGGGACTTGGCTACACCTTC
>TRBV7-2|-|-|TRBJ1-1
CASSDQGGMNTEAFF
TGTGCCAGCAGCGACCAGGGAGGGATGAACACTGAAGCTTTCTTT
>TRBV7-2|TRBD1|-|TRBJ2-2
CASSPGTDTGELFF
TGTGCCAGCAGCCCAGGGACAGACACCGGGGAGCTGTTTTTT
>TRBV7-8|-|many|TRBJ2-7
CASSLGRLGEQYF
TGTGCCAGCAGCTTAGGACGTCTCGGAGAGCAGTACTTC
>TRBV27|-|-|TRBJ2-7
CASSPLGPTDGEQYF
TGTGCCAGCAGTCCCCTTGGGCCGACAGACGGCGAGCAGTACTTC
>TRBV7-6|-|-|TRBJ2-3
CASSLNPKNTDTQYF
TGTGCCAGCAGCTTAAATCCTAAAAACACAGATACGCAGTATTTT
>TRBV7-2|-|few|TRBJ1-5
CASSTPGPQHF
TGTGCCAGCAGCACCCCGGGGCCCCAGCATTTT
>TRBV20-1|-|many|TRBJ1-4
CSASPENEKLFF
TGCAGTGCTAGTCCCGAGAATGAAAAACTGTTTTTT
>TRBV29-1|-|-|TRBJ2-5
CSVRMGGGPQETQYF
TGCAGCGTCAGGATGGGAGGGGGACCGCAAGAGACCCAGTACTTC
>TRBV29-1|TRBD2|once|TRBJ2-7
CSVLSGGSSYEQYF
TGCAGCGTCCTAAGCGGGGGGAGCTCCTACGAGCAGTACTTC
>TRBV10-3|-|few|TRBJ1-5
CAMSVDSNQPQHF
TGTGCCATGAGTGTAGACTCGAATCAGCCCCAGCATTTT
>TRBV5-1|-|-|TRBJ2-5
CASSLQGQSQETQYF
TGCGCCAGCAGCTTGCAAGGACAGAGCCAAGAGACCCAGTACTTC
>TRBV7-9|-|-|TRBJ2-1
CASSLALGRNEQFF
TGTGCCAGCAGCTTAGCCCTTGGAAGGAATGAGCAGTTCTTC
>TRBV6-5|-|-|TRBJ2-7
CASRRIYEQYF
TGTGCCAGCAGAAGAATCTACGAGCAGTACTTC
>TRBV7-2|-|-|TRBJ2-7
CASSSHRGSSYEQYF
TGTGCCAGCAGCTCCCATCGGGGGAGCTCCTACGAGCAGTACTTC
>TRBV29-1|-|-|TRBJ2-6
CSVVADGLPGANVLTF
TGCAGCGTTGTCGCCGATGGACTACCTGGGGCCAACGTCCTGACTTTC
>TRBV20-1|-|few|TRBJ2-3
CSAKYSITDTQYF
TGCAGTGCTAAGTACTCAATCACAGATACGCAGTATTTT
>TRBV5-1|-|few|TRBJ1-1
CASSPGTHRGTEAFF
TGCGCCAGCAGCCCCGGGACCCATCGAGGCACTGAAGCTTTCTTT
>TRBV20-1|TRBD2|few|TRBJ2-7
CSARVTSGISYEQYF
TGCAGTGCTAGAGTAACTAGCGGGATTTCCTACGAGCAGTACTTC